This entry lists 2 T cell receptor beta chains sequenced from one sample in a study of OX40 agonist ivuxolimab in advanced cancers. Here immunoSEQ multiplex PCR was the method, and the copy in TCRdb shows in-frame clones only, minus some. The sample carries tens of thousands of clones, roughly 80% recorded once. The source material was CD4+ or CD8+ T cells sorted from blood, sampled in a trial of the OX40 agonist ivuxolimab. The receptors were gathered from an adult with an advanced solid tumor such as melanoma, head and neck, liver or kidney cancer.

There are a few counts of this clone. The gene calls are TRBV18 and TRBJ1-2; D uncertain. V lost 6 bases, J lost 4 bases, and 18 bases lay in between. From germline, CDR1 is KGHSH and CDR2 LQKENI. The CDR3 is 15 residues long. The CDR3 nucleotides are TGTGCCAGCTCTCCTGCTCCGGGTGTCGGCTATGGCTACACCTTC. It is translated as CASSPAPGVGYGYTF.

This sequence joins TRBV7-7 and TRBJ2-1, with D possibly being TRBD2 (5 bases). In germline, CDR1 is SSHAT, CDR2 FNYEAQ (reference sequence). This CDR3 is 15 amino acids long. The germline V and J ends were trimmed by 4 bases and 2 bases, with 12 bases remaining between them. CDR3 in amino acids: CASSSDSLPYNEQFF. CDR3 sequence (DNA): TGTGCCAGCAGCTCGGACTCCTTGCCCTACAATGAGCAGTTCTTC.